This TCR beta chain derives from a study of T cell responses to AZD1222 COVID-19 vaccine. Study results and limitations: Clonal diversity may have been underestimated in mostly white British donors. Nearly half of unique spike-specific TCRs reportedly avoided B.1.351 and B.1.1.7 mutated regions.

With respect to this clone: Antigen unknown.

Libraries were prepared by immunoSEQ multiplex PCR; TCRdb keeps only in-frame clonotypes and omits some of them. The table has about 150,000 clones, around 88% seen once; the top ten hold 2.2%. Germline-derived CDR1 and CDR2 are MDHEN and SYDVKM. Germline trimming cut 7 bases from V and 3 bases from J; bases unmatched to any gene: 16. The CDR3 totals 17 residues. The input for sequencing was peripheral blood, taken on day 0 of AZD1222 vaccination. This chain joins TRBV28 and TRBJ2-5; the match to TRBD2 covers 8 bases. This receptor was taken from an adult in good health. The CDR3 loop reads CASTYAQSGSGKETQYF. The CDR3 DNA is TGTGCCAGCACGTATGCTCAAAGCGGGAGTGGGAAAGAGACCCAGTACTTC.